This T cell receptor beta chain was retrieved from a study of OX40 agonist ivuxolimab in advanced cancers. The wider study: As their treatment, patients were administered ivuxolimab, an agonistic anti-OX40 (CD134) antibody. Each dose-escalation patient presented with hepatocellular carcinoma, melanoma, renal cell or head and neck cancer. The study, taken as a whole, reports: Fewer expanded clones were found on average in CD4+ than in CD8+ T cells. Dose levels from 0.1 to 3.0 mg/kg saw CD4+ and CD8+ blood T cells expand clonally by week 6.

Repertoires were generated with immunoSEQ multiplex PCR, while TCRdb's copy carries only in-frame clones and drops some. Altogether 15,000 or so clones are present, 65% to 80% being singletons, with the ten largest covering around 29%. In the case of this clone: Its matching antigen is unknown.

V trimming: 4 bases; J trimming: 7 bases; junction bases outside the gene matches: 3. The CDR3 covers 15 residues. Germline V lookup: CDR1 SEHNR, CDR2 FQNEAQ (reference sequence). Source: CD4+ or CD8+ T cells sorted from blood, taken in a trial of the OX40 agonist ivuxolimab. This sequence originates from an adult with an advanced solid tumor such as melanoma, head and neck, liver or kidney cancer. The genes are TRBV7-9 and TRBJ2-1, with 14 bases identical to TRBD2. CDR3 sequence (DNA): TGTGCCAGCAGCTCTGGACTAGCGGGAGGTAATGAGCAGTTCTTC. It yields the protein CASSSGLAGGNEQFF.